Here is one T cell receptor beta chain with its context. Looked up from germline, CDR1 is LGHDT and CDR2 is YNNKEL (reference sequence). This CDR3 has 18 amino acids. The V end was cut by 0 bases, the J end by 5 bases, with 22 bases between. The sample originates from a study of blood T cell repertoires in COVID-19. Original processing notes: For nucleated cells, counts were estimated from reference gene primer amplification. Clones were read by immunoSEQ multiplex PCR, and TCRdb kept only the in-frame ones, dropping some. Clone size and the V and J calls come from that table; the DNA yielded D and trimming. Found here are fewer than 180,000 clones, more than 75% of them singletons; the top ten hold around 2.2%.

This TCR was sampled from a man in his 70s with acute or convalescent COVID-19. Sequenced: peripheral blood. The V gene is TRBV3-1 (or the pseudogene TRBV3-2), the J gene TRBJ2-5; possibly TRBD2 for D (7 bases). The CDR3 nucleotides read TGTGCCAGCAGCCAAGATCTAGACGGCGGCGGGGGCTGGGAGACCCAGTACTTC. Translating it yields CASSQDLDGGGGWETQYF.